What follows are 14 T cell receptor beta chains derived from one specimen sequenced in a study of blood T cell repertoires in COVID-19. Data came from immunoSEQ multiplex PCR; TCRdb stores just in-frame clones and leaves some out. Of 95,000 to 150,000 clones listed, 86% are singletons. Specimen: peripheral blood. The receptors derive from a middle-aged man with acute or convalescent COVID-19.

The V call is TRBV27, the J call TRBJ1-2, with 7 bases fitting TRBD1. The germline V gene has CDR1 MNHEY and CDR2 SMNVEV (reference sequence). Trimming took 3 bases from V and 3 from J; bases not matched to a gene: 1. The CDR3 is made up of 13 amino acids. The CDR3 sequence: CASSFTGDYGYTF. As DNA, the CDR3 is TGTGCCAGCAGTTTTACAGGGGACTATGGCTACACCTTC.

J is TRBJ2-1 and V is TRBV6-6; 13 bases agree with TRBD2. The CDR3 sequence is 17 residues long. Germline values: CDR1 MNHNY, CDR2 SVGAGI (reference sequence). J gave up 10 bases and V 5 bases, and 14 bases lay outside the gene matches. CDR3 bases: TGTGCCAGCAGTCCCCAACCACTAGCGGGGGGGACGGGGGAGCAGTTCTTC. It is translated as CASSPQPLAGGTGEQFF.

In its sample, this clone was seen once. This CDR3 is CASSPQGQGVYQPQHF. CDR3 DNA: TGTGCCAGCAGTCCACAGGGACAGGGGGTGTATCAGCCCCAGCATTTT. The genes are TRBV6-2 or TRBV6-3 and TRBJ1-5, with 11 positions matching TRBD1. CDR1 MNHEY and CDR2 SVGEGT come from the germline V gene. The CDR3 totals 16 residues. The J segment lost 5 bases and the V segment lost 5 bases, leaving 8 bases of the junction unmatched.

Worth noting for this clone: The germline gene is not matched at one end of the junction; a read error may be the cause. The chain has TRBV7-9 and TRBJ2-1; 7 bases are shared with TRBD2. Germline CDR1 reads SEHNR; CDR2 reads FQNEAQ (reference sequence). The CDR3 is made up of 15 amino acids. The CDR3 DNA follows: TGTGCCAGCAGTTTAGGGCTAGCGGCCTACAATGAGCAGTTCTTC. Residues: CASSLGLAAYNEQFF. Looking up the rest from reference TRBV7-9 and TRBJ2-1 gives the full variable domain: DTGVSQNPRHKITKRGQNVTFRCDPISEHNRLYWYRQTLGQGPEFLTYFQNEAQLEKSRLLSDRFSAERPKGSFSTLEIQRTEQGDSAMYLCASSLGLAAYNEQFFGPGTRLTVL.

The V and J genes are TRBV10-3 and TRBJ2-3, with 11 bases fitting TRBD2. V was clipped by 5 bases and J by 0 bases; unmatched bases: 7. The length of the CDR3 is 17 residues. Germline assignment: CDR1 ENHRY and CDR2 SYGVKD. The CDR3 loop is CAISTTSGILSTDTQYF. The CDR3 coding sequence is TGTGCCATCAGTACGACTAGCGGGATTCTTAGCACAGATACGCAGTATTTT.

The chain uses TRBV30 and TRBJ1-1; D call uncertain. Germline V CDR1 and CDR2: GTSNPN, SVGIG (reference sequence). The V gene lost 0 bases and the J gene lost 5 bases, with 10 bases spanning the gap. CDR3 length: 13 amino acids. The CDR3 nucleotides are TGTGCCTGGAGTGTACGGGAAGGGACTGAAGCTTTCTTT. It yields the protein CAWSVREGTEAFF.

CDR3 in DNA: TGTGCCAGCAGTCTATCTAGCGGGCAAGAGACCCAGTACTTC. Its protein product is CASSLSSGQETQYF. The V and J genes are TRBV6-5 and TRBJ2-5; 8 bases map to TRBD2. The CDR3 is 14 residues long. Germline V gene lookup returns CDR1 MNHEY and CDR2 SVGAGI. The ends lost 5 bases at V and 2 bases at J; junction bases unmatched: 4.

CDR3 DNA: TGTGCCAGCAGTTACGACAGACCCTATGGCTACACCTTC. Its protein product is CASSYDRPYGYTF. The gene calls are TRBV6-2 or TRBV6-3 and TRBJ1-2, with TRBD1 as a possible D gene (5 bases). Germline CDR1 and CDR2: MNHEY and SVGEGT. V lost 2 bases and J 4 bases, leaving 8 bases between the germline ends. The length of the CDR3 is 13 residues.

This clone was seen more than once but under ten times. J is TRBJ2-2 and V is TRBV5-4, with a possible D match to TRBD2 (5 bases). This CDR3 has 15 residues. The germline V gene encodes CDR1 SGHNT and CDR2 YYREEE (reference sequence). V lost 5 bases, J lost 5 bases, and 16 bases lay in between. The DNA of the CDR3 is TGTGCCAGCAGTCCACCAGGAGGTGATACCGGGGAGCTGTTTTTT. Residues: CASSPPGGDTGELFF.

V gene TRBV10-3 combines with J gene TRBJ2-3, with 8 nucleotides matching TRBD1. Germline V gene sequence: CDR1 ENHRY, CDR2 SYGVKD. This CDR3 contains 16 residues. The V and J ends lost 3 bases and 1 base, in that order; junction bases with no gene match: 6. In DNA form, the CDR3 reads TGTGCCATCAGTGAAGCGGACAGGGAAGGCACAGATACGCAGTATTTT. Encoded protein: CAISEADREGTDTQYF.

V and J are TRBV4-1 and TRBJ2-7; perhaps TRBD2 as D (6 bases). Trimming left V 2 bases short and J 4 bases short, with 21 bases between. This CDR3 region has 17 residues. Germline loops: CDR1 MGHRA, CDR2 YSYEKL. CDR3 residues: CASSQREIRGERYEQYF. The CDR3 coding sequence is TGCGCCAGCAGCCAACGGGAGATCAGAGGAGAGAGGTACGAGCAGTACTTC.

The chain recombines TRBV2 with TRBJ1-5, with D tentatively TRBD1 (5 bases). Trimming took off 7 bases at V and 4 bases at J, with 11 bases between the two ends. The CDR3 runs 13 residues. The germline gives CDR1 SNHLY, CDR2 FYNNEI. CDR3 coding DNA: TGTGCCAGCACTGACAGTTATAATCAGCCCCAGCATTTT. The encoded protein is CASTDSYNQPQHF.

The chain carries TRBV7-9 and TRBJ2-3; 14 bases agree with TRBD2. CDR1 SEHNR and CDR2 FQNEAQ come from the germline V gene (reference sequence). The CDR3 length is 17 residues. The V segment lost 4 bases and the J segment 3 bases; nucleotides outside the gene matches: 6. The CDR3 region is CASSWATSGRVTDTQYF. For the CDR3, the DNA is TGTGCCAGCAGCTGGGCGACTAGCGGGAGGGTAACAGATACGCAGTATTTT. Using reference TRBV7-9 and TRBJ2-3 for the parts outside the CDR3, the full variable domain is DTGVSQNPRHKITKRGQNVTFRCDPISEHNRLYWYRQTLGQGPEFLTYFQNEAQLEKSRLLSDRFSAERPKGSFSTLEIQRTEQGDSAMYLCASSWATSGRVTDTQYFGPGTRLTVL.

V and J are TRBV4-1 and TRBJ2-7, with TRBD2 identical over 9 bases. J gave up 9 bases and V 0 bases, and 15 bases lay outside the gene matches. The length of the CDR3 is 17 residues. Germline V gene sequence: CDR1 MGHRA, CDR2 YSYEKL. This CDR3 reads CASSQDRAGGRSGVQYF. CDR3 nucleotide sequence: TGCGCCAGCAGCCAAGATCGAGCGGGAGGAAGAAGTGGCGTGCAGTACTTC.